The present TCR beta chain was sequenced within a study of somatic mutations in cytotoxic T cells in rheumatoid arthritis. Whole-study context: Flow cytometry sorted some V beta antibody-stained T-cell populations to nearly 100% purity, V beta1+ cells among them being sequenced for TCRB.

CDR1 and CDR2 (germline): LNHDA, SQIVND (reference sequence). The CDR3 extends over 14 amino acids. J gave up 0 bases and V 8 bases, and 3 bases lay outside the gene matches. Generated by immunoSEQ multiplex PCR, the TCRdb table keeps only in-frame clones and is missing some. The data contain about 19,000 clones, over 75% of them singletons. Using positive magnetic bead selection on an AutoMACS, CD4+ and CD8+ cells were isolated, after which their purity was checked by flow cytometry. Material: CD8+ T cells sorted from blood. The TCR originated in a woman aged 50 to 60 in good health. This chain links TRBV19 with TRBJ1-1; 10 nucleotides agree with TRBD1. CDR3 bases: TGTGCCAGTGGGACAGGGGCCATGAACACTGAAGCTTTCTTT. Translation: CASGTGAMNTEAFF.